By sample fraction, the clone carrying this TCR beta chain is medium-sized (0.01 to 0.1%). As yet, its antigen is unknown. Since the library was made to target alpha chains, this beta chain is a stray read and its abundance is not meaningful. This entry comes from a study of spatial heterogeneity in lung cancer. In the study overall: The study found that TCR transcript counts in tumor regions correlated strongly with a matched bulk RNA-seq T cell module score. Study-wide results and caveats: The counts of expanded TCRs, ubiquitous and regional, tracked ubiquitous and regional nonsynonymous mutations, respectively. How many expanded intratumoral alpha and beta TCRs were present tracked the tumor mutation count, which was a count of nonsynonymous mutations.

Via MiXCR, TCRdb re-called the 5' RACE reads, giving one row per CDR3 protein. The sample includes around 7,800 distinct CDR3 sequences, about 8% of them seen just once. Noted time point: sample taken at primary tumor resection. Sequences were derived from lung tumor tissue, sampled at surgery. The TCR comes from a male donor with early-stage non-small cell lung cancer.

The CDR3 DNA reads TGCGCCAGCAGCTTGATGACAGGAAGCCAAAATGAGCAGTTCTTC. Protein product: CASSLMTGSQNEQFF. V usage is TRBV5-1 and J usage is TRBJ2-1, with D maybe TRBD1 (6 bases). Germline V gives CDR1 SGHRS, CDR2 YFSETQ. The V end was cut by 1 base, the J end by 7 bases, with 15 bases between. CDR3 length: 15 amino acids.